The 13 T cell receptor beta chains presented below share a single source sample, sequenced in a study of spatial heterogeneity in lung cancer. Time point reported: sample taken at primary tumor resection. One entry per CDR3 protein results from TCRdb running MiXCR on the 5' RACE reads. This sample has about 44,000 distinct CDR3 sequences, with 12% to 15% found just once. Here the sequenced sample was PBMCs, taken at surgery. Every receptor here comes from a male donor with early-stage non-small cell lung cancer.

This clonotype turned up a few times. The chain carries TRBV5-5 and TRBJ2-5, with D perhaps matching TRBD1 (5 bases). Germline lookup yields CDR1 SGHKS and CDR2 YYEKEE (reference sequence). The CDR3 sequence is 15 residues long. Trimming cost V 0 bases and J 5 bases, with 14 bases left between them. The chain's CDR3 is CASSLAFGRVETQYF. CDR3 nucleotide sequence: TGTGCCAGCAGCTTGGCTTTCGGCAGGGTGGAGACCCAGTACTTC.

Many counts were recorded for this clonotype. The V gene is TRBV5-1, the J gene TRBJ1-2; D unresolved. V dropped 1 base and J dropped 3 bases, with 7 bases sitting between them. Germline lookup yields CDR1 SGHRS and CDR2 YFSETQ. This CDR3 spans 13 amino acids. As DNA, the CDR3 is TGCGCCAGCAGCTTGCGGTTCGACTATGGCTACACCTTC. Amino acid sequence: CASSLRFDYGYTF.

The chain couples TRBV20-1 to TRBJ2-2; 9 bases align to TRBD1. Germline V lookup: CDR1 DFQATT, CDR2 SNEGSKA (reference sequence). The CDR3 covers 14 residues. The junction had 4 bases not matched to a gene; V was cut back by 3 bases and J by 5 bases. CDR3 sequence reads: CSARLDRGTGELFF. The CDR3 DNA reads TGCAGTGCTAGGCTGGACAGGGGAACCGGGGAGCTGTTTTTT.

This chain's CDR3 is CASSLQTGAGANVLTF. Here the CDR3 DNA reads TGTGCCAGCAGCCTTCAAACAGGGGCAGGGGCCAACGTCCTGACTTTC. The V call is TRBV7-2, the J call TRBJ2-6; 7 bases map to TRBD1. The CDR3 has 16 residues. V shed 5 bases and J 4 bases; nucleotides not matched to a gene: 8. Germline V gives CDR1 SGHTA, CDR2 FQGNSA.

The chain recombines TRBV27 with TRBJ2-2; possible D gene TRBD1, 6 bases. Looked up from germline, CDR1 is MNHEY and CDR2 is SMNVEV (reference sequence). This CDR3 has 13 amino acids. V lost 2 bases to trimming and J lost 7 bases, with 8 bases between them. The CDR3 nucleotides are TGTGCCAGCAGTTTAAAGGGGGACGGGGAGCTGTTTTTT. Its translation: CASSLKGDGELFF.

This clonotype was seen only a few times. V usage is TRBV7-2 and J usage is TRBJ2-7; 13 bases agree with TRBD2. The CDR3 length is 15 residues. From germline, CDR1 is SGHTA and CDR2 FQGNSA. J lost 5 bases, V lost 5 bases, and 6 bases had no gene match. CDR3 loop: CASSVLAGGPNEQYF. The CDR3 nucleotides are TGTGCCAGCAGCGTACTAGCGGGGGGGCCTAACGAGCAGTACTTC.

The V gene is TRBV5-8, the J gene TRBJ2-1; D not certain. The CDR3 length is 10 residues. Trimming left V 2 bases short and J 13 bases short, with 7 bases between. Germline V gene data show CDR1 as SGHTS and CDR2 as YDEGEE. The CDR3 DNA reads TGTGCCAGCAGCTTTCGCGATCAGTTCTTC. Translating gives CASSFRDQFF. The variable domain in full, completed from reference TRBV5-8 and TRBJ2-1, reads EAGVTQSPTHLIKTRGQQATLRCSPISGHTSVYWYQQALGLGLQFLLWYDEGEERNRGNFPPRFSGRQFPNYSSELNVNALELEDSALYLCASSFRDQFFGPGTRLTVL.

This chain uses TRBV7-3 with TRBJ1-6, with D unresolved. Germline V gene lookup returns CDR1 SGHTA and CDR2 FQGTGA. This CDR3 has 13 residues. Trimming removed 1 base from V and 15 bases from J, with 13 bases in between. The CDR3 loop reads CASSLNAESGLHF. The CDR3 bases are TGTGCCAGCAGCTTAAACGCCGAAAGCGGCCTCCACTTT.

This clonotype has more than one count but fewer than ten. The chain combines TRBV7-8 with TRBJ2-5; D is uncertain. Trimming pared 2 bases from V and 2 bases from J, leaving 6 bases between. CDR1 is SGHVS and CDR2 is FQNEAQ in the germline V gene. The CDR3 totals 13 residues. Here the CDR3 reads CASSLRWQETQYF. CDR3 in DNA: TGTGCCAGCAGCTTAAGATGGCAAGAGACCCAGTACTTC.

The chain has TRBV5-6 and TRBJ2-5; TRBD1 aligns across 7 bases. Trimming removed 3 bases from V and 4 bases from J; junction bases left unmatched: 6. Germline assignment: CDR1 SGHDT and CDR2 YYEEEE. This CDR3 is built from 14 residues. The CDR3 nucleotides read TGTGCCAGCAGCTCTAACAGGGGCGGAGAGACCCAGTACTTC. Protein: CASSSNRGGETQYF.

In this sample, this clonotype turned up a few times. The rearrangement joins TRBV6-5 to TRBJ2-7; D call uncertain. CDR3 length equals 15 residues. Trimming stripped 0 bases from V and 0 bases from J, with 9 bases between. The germline CDR1 and CDR2 sequences are MNHEY and SVGAGI. CDR3 residues: CASSYSPGNSYEQYF. The CDR3 region has the DNA TGTGCCAGCAGTTACTCTCCGGGTAACTCCTACGAGCAGTACTTC.

This clonotype was seen more than once but under ten times. This rearrangement joins TRBV11-2 to TRBJ1-2, with D perhaps TRBD1 (5 bases). This CDR3 is built from 11 residues. Looked up from germline, CDR1 is SGHAT and CDR2 is FQNNGV. CDR3 in DNA: TGTGCTACCGGGACGGTGTATGGCTACACCTTC. It codes for CATGTVYGYTF. The complete variable domain, with remaining parts taken from reference TRBV11-2 and TRBJ1-2, reads EAGVAQSPRYKIIEKRQSVAFWCNPISGHATLYWYQQILGQGPKLLIQFQNNGVVDDSQLPKDRFSAERLKGVDSTLKIQPAKLEDSAVYLCATGTVYGYTFGSGTRLTVV.

This clonotype has a handful of counts. The rearrangement uses TRBV20-1 and TRBJ2-7; 8 nucleotides line up with TRBD2. V lost 6 bases, J lost 0 bases, and 7 bases stayed unmatched. The CDR3 consists of 14 residues. CDR1 and CDR2 (germline): DFQATT, SNEGSKA (reference sequence). The CDR3 nucleotides are TGCAGTGCAAATAGCGGGATAAGCTCCTACGAGCAGTACTTC. Amino acids: CSANSGISSYEQYF.